Listed below are T cell receptor beta chains from one sample, sequenced in a study of response to subunit inactivated influenza vaccine. Each CDR3 protein gets one entry after TCRdb re-called the RT-PCR reads with MiXCR. The sample has 550,000 to 800,000 distinct CDR3 sequences; approximately 15% are singletons. Sample: PBMCs from blood, taken less than 15 days before vaccination. These receptors all come from a man aged 50-60 years who received an inactivated influenza vaccine. Both conserved end residues are part of each CDR3. D genes are given only for firm matches. Size values are once, few and many counts, or a class for expanded clones, and some rows have none.

j_gene,abundance,d_gene,v_gene,CDR3aa,CDR3nt
TRBJ2-1,few,-,TRBV5-5,CASSLEGLAYNEQFF,TGTGCCAGCAGCTTGGAGGGGCTGGCCTACAATGAGCAGTTCTTC
TRBJ2-7,-,TRBD2,TRBV7-2,CASSIAGGPQYF,TGTGCCAGCAGCATAGCGGGAGGGCCCCAGTACTTC
TRBJ2-3,-,TRBD2,TRBV18,CASSPPGLADLPDTQYF,TGTGCCAGCTCACCACCGGGGCTAGCGGATCTCCCGGATACGCAGTATTTT
TRBJ2-2,few,TRBD1,TRBV4-1,CASSQRDRENGELFF,TGCGCCAGCAGCCAACGGGACAGGGAAAACGGGGAGCTGTTTTTT
TRBJ2-2,-,-,TRBV12-3/TRBV12-4,CASSFSTILTGELFF,TGTGCCAGCAGTTTTTCAACTATACTTACCGGGGAGCTGTTTTTT
TRBJ2-1,-,-,TRBV10-3,CAISDLRYHEQFF,TGTGCCATCAGTGATTTAAGGTACCATGAGCAGTTCTTC
TRBJ2-7,many,-,TRBV28,CASKGLTTVLREQYF,TGTGCCAGCAAGGGCCTGACCACGGTTCTAAGGGAGCAGTACTTC
TRBJ2-3,few,-,TRBV5-1,CASSLAWVTDTQYF,TGCGCCAGCAGCTTGGCCTGGGTCACAGATACGCAGTATTTT
TRBJ1-2,-,-,TRBV29-1,CSVEVLDGSNYGYTF,TGCAGCGTTGAAGTGCTAGACGGATCTAACTATGGCTACACCTTC
TRBJ1-1,few,TRBD1,TRBV5-1,CASSSSGTGGTEAFF,TGCGCCAGCAGCTCCTCCGGGACAGGGGGCACTGAAGCTTTCTTT
TRBJ2-1,few,TRBD2,TRBV30,CAWTRGGNEQFF,TGTGCCTGGACCCGGGGGGGGAATGAGCAGTTCTTC
TRBJ2-1,few,-,TRBV6-5,CASSYSHRINEQFF,TGTGCCAGCAGTTACTCGCACCGGATCAATGAGCAGTTCTTC
TRBJ2-7,many,-,TRBV5-1,CASSPGVSYEQYF,TGCGCCAGCAGCCCGGGGGTATCCTACGAGCAGTACTTC
TRBJ1-6,once,TRBD1,TRBV20-1,CSARDFRDSSYNSPLHF,TGCAGTGCTAGAGACTTCAGGGACAGCTCCTATAATTCACCCCTCCACTTT
TRBJ1-2,few,-,TRBV29-1,CSVGHSAGARSYTF,TGCAGCGTTGGGCATAGTGCAGGGGCTCGTAGCTACACCTTC
TRBJ2-7,-,TRBD2,TRBV10-3,CAISGTSGRSDEQYF,TGTGCCATCAGTGGTACTAGCGGGAGAAGCGACGAGCAGTACTTC